This T cell receptor beta chain was documented in a study of T cells and Merkel cell carcinoma outcomes. General study findings and limits: Repertoire plus T-cell density reportedly predicted Merkel cell carcinoma outcomes.

Assay used: immunoSEQ multiplex PCR; TCRdb lists only in-frame clones, some missing. Of 450 to 750 clones listed, roughly 90% are singletons. Note on this clone: What it binds is not known.

Sequencing input: tumor tissue from Merkel cell carcinoma. The clonotype originates from a human donor with Merkel cell carcinoma.

The DNA of the CDR3 is TGTGCCAGCAGTTTATCTTCCTACGAGACGGAACTAGAAGCTTTCTTT. This gives the protein CASSLSSYETELEAFF. This chain links TRBV27 with TRBJ1-1; D uncertain. V was shortened by 0 bases and J by 8 bases, with 19 bases between the two germline ends. CDR3 length: 16 amino acids. Germline values: CDR1 MNHEY, CDR2 SMNVEV (reference sequence).